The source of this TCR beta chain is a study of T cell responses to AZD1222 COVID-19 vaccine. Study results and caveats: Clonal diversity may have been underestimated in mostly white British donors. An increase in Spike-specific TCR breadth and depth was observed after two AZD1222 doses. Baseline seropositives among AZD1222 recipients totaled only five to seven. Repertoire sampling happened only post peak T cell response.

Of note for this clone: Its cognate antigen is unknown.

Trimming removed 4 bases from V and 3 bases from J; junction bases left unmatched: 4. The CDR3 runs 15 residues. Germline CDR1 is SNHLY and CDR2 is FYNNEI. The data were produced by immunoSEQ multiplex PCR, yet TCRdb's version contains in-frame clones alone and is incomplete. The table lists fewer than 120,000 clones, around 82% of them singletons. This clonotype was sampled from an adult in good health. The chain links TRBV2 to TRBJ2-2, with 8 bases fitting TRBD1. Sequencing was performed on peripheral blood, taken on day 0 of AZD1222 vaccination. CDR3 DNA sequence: TGTGCCAGCAGTGTCCAACAGGGGGACACCGGGGAGCTGTTTTTT. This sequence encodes CASSVQQGDTGELFF.